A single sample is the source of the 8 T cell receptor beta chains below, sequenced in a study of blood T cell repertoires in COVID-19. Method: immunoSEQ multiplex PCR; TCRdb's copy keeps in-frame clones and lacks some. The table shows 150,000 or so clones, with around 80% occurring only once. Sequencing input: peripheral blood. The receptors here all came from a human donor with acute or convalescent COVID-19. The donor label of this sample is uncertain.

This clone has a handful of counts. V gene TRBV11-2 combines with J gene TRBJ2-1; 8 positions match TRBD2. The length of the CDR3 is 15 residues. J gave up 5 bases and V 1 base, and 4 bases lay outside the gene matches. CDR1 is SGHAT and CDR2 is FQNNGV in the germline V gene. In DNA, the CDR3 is TGTGCCAGCAGCTTAGGCGGGGGGCCCAACAATGAGCAGTTCTTC. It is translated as CASSLGGGPNNEQFF.

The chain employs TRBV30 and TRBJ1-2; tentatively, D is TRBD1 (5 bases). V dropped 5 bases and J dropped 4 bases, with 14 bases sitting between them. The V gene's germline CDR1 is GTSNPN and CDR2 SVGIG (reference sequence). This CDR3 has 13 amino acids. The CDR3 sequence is CAWGAGWGYGYTF. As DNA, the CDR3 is TGTGCCTGGGGCGCAGGGTGGGGCTATGGCTACACCTTC.

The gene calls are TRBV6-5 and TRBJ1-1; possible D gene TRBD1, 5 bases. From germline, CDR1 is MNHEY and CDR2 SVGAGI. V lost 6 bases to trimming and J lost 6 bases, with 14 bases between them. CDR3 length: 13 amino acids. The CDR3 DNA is TGTGCCAGCAGGTTCGAGGGAGGGGCTGAAGCTTTCTTT. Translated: CASRFEGGAEAFF.

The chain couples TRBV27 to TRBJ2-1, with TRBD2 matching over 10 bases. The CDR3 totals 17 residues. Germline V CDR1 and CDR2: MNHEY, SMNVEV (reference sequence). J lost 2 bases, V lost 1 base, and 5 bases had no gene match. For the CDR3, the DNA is TGTGCCAGCAGTTTATTTTTAGCGGGGGGCCCCTACAATGAGCAGTTCTTC. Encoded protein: CASSLFLAGGPYNEQFF.

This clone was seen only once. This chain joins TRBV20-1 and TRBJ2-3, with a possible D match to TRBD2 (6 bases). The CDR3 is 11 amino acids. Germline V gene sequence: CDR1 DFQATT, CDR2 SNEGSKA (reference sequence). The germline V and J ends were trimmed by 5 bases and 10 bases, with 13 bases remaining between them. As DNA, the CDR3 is TGCAGTGCTGCGACTAGTCCTGCGCAGTATTTT. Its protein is CSAATSPAQYF.

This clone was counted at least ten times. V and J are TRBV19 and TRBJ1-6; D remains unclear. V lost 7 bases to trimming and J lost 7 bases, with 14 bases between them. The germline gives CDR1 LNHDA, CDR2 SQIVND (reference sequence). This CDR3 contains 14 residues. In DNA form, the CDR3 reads TGTGCCAGTAAATTCCCTGGAGAGAATTCACCCCTCCACTTT. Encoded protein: CASKFPGENSPLHF.

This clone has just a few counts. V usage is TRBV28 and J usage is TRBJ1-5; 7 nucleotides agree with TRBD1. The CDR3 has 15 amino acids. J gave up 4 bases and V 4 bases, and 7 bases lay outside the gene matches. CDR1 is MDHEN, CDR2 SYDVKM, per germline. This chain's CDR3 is CASSSRDRENQPQHF. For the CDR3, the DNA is TGTGCCAGCAGTTCCAGGGACAGAGAAAATCAGCCCCAGCATTTT.

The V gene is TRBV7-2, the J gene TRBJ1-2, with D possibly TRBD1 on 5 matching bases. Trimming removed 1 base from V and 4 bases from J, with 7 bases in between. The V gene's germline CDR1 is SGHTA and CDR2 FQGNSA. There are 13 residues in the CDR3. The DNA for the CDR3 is TGTGCCAGCAGCTTAGACAGGAGCTATGGCTACACCTTC. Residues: CASSLDRSYGYTF. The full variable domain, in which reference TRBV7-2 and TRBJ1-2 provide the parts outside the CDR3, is GAGVSQSPSNKVTEKGKDVELRCDPISGHTALYWYRQSLGQGLEFLIYFQGNSAPDKSGLPSDRFSAERTGGSVSTLTIQRTQQEDSAVYLCASSLDRSYGYTFGSGTRLTVV.